The following is a T cell receptor (beta chain) sequence with its context. Sequencing was performed with immunoSEQ multiplex PCR; in TCRdb, only in-frame clones are kept and a portion is missing. There are hundreds of thousands of clones in the sample; roughly 86% occur only once, and roughly 2% lies in the top ten. The sample comes from a study of blood T cell repertoires in COVID-19. V shed 5 bases, J shed 4 bases, and the junction held 4 bases outside the gene matches. This CDR3 comprises 15 residues. Germline V gene data show CDR1 as KGHDR and CDR2 as SFDVKD. This sequence originates from a woman aged 45-59 years who had recovered from COVID-19. The sample was PBMCs or T cells enriched from blood (not recorded which). V gene TRBV24-1 combines with J gene TRBJ2-2, with 9 bases matching TRBD1. The CDR3 nucleotides read TGTGCCACCAGTGTGGGACAGGGCCGCACCGGGGAGCTGTTTTTT. Protein: CATSVGQGRTGELFF.